The 12 T cell receptor beta chains reported below all come from one sample, sequenced in a study of cytomegalovirus exposure and HLA in healthy donors. Libraries were prepared by immunoSEQ multiplex PCR; TCRdb keeps only in-frame clonotypes and omits some of them. The sample gives roughly 98,000 clones, about 88% of which show up once; around 6.3% is in the top ten. Input material: PBMCs. These receptors originate from a man between 18 and 35 years old in good health and CMV-seropositive.

The chain combines TRBV7-2 with TRBJ2-7; 12 bases fit TRBD1. CDR1 is SGHTA and CDR2 is FQGNSA in the germline V gene. This CDR3 is 16 amino acids long. After removal of 4 bases from V and 4 bases from J, the junction contained 8 bases not matched to a gene. Written as DNA, the CDR3 is TGTGCCAGCAGCTCTCACGGGACAGGGGGCTGGTACGAGCAGTACTTC. It codes for CASSSHGTGGWYEQYF.

This clone was counted once. V gene TRBV25-1 combines with J gene TRBJ2-1, with 9 bases that match TRBD2. The trim removed 7 bases at V and 3 bases at J, leaving 16 bases unmatched. Per the germline V gene, CDR1 is MGHDK and CDR2 is SYGVNS. There are 18 residues in the CDR3. CDR3 residues: CASTDRREAGGIYNEQFF. As DNA, the CDR3 is TGTGCCAGCACCGACCGTAGAGAGGCGGGAGGGATCTACAATGAGCAGTTCTTC.

The chain employs TRBV28 and TRBJ2-1; D might be TRBD2 (5 bases). Trimming removed 5 bases from V and 8 bases from J, with 7 bases in between. Germline loops: CDR1 MDHEN, CDR2 SYDVKM. The CDR3 is 11 residues long. CDR3 DNA sequence: TGTGCCAGCAGTATGGAGGATGAGCAGTTCTTC. Encoded protein: CASSMEDEQFF.

The chain employs TRBV28 and TRBJ2-2; perhaps TRBD2 as D (6 bases). V lost 3 bases, J lost 7 bases, and 9 bases lay in between. This CDR3 spans 13 amino acids. Germline V gene data show CDR1 as MDHEN and CDR2 as SYDVKM. The CDR3 DNA follows: TGTGCCAGCAGTTTTGGGAGGAGCGGGGAGCTGTTTTTT. This gives the protein CASSFGRSGELFF.

This chain uses TRBV15 with TRBJ1-4; no reliable D call. The CDR3 runs to 14 residues. Germline CDR1 is LNHNV and CDR2 is YYDKDF (reference sequence). Trimming stripped 5 bases from V and 8 bases from J, with 15 bases between. DNA of the CDR3: TGTGCCACCAGCCCTCGAGCGGGCGGAGAAAAACTGTTTTTT. Its protein product is CATSPRAGGEKLFF.

J is TRBJ2-7 and V is TRBV29-1, with D tentatively TRBD2 (5 bases). Germline values: CDR1 SQVTM, CDR2 ANQGSEA. Deletions cut 4 bases from V and 5 bases from J, with 12 bases between. The CDR3 extends over 12 amino acids. The DNA of the CDR3 is TGCAGCGTTGCTGACCCGGGGAACGAGCAGTACTTC. It translates to CSVADPGNEQYF.

The V and J genes are TRBV4-3 and TRBJ1-1, with 7 nucleotides matching TRBD1. Germline trimming cut 0 bases from V and 6 bases from J; bases unmatched to any gene: 10. This CDR3 contains 16 residues. Germline V gene lookup returns CDR1 LGHNA and CDR2 YSLEER. The CDR3 protein is CASSQDARQGDAEAFF. The CDR3 DNA sequence: TGCGCCAGCAGCCAAGATGCCCGACAGGGAGATGCTGAAGCTTTCTTT.

V usage is TRBV5-4 and J usage is TRBJ2-7; tentatively, D is TRBD2 (5 bases). V gave up 0 bases and J gave up 2 bases, with 27 bases separating them. Germline CDR1 SGHNT, CDR2 YYREEE (reference sequence). This CDR3 is 20 amino acids long. In nucleotides, the CDR3 is TGTGCCAGCAGCTTGGCCTCTTATTCGTACGGTATCAGCGGTCCCTACGAGCAGTACTTC. As protein: CASSLASYSYGISGPYEQYF.

The chain carries TRBV5-1 and TRBJ2-3; 13 positions match TRBD2. The CDR3 is 18 amino acids. V lost 4 bases and J lost 2; bases outside the gene matches: 10. Germline V gene lookup returns CDR1 SGHRS and CDR2 YFSETQ. Here the CDR3 reads CASSPTTSGGILTDTQYF. CDR3 nucleotide sequence: TGCGCCAGCAGCCCAACGACTAGCGGGGGGATCCTCACAGATACGCAGTATTTT.

This sequence joins TRBV6-5 and TRBJ1-1; D possibly corresponds to TRBD1 (5 bases). Germline CDR1 MNHEY, CDR2 SVGAGI. The CDR3 contains 14 residues. The V end lost 5 bases, the J end lost 3 bases, and 13 bases lay between the germline ends. The CDR3 reads CASSLGPGDTEAFF. The DNA of the CDR3 is TGTGCCAGCAGTCTCGGACCGGGGGACACTGAAGCTTTCTTT.

The genes are TRBV2 and TRBJ2-3; D not certain. Between the trimmed V and J ends, which lost 4 bases and 6 bases, there was a span of 17 bases. Germline V gene lookup returns CDR1 SNHLY and CDR2 FYNNEI. The CDR3 is made up of 15 amino acids. For the CDR3, the DNA is TGTGCCAGCAGTGTTGTGCGTACCTCCCCGGATACGCAGTATTTT. Its protein product is CASSVVRTSPDTQYF.

This clone has only a few counts. The chain links TRBV7-9 to TRBJ1-2; no clear D gene. The germline gives CDR1 SEHNR, CDR2 FQNEAQ (reference sequence). CDR3 size: 16 residues. Trimming shortened V by 5 bases and J by 0 bases, and 16 bases separated the two germline ends. Here the CDR3 reads CASSHERGTSNYGYTF. The CDR3 DNA follows: TGTGCCAGCAGCCACGAGCGGGGTACCTCTAACTATGGCTACACCTTC. Together with reference TRBV7-9 and TRBJ1-2, the CDR3 gives the full variable domain: DTGVSQNPRHKITKRGQNVTFRCDPISEHNRLYWYRQTLGQGPEFLTYFQNEAQLEKSRLLSDRFSAERPKGSFSTLEIQRTEQGDSAMYLCASSHERGTSNYGYTFGSGTRLTVV.